This T cell receptor beta chain is from a study of cytomegalovirus exposure and HLA in healthy donors. Findings and limits, study-wide: For most TCR sequences rarity was the rule, although some public TCRs occurred in many donors. Later on, a genetic analysis was performed. It linked a missense variant in DCLRE1C with V- and J-gene trimming of TCR beta.

The CDR3 loop spans 14 amino acids. Germline lookup yields CDR1 MNHEY and CDR2 SMNVEV (reference sequence). V lost 5 bases and J 3 bases, leaving 14 bases between the germline ends. A word on this clone: Its antigen remains unknown.

A multiplex PCR was run with 60 Vbeta primers and 13 Jbeta primers. Assay used: immunoSEQ multiplex PCR; TCRdb lists only in-frame clones, some missing. The table has 150,000 to 200,000 clones, roughly 73% seen once. The sequenced sample consisted of PBMCs. This chain uses TRBV27 with TRBJ2-7, with D possibly being TRBD1 (6 bases). The TCR was taken from a woman in her thirties in good health and CMV-seronegative. The chain's CDR3 is CASSPRTASYEQYF. CDR3 bases: TGTGCCAGCAGTCCCCGGACAGCTAGCTACGAGCAGTACTTC.